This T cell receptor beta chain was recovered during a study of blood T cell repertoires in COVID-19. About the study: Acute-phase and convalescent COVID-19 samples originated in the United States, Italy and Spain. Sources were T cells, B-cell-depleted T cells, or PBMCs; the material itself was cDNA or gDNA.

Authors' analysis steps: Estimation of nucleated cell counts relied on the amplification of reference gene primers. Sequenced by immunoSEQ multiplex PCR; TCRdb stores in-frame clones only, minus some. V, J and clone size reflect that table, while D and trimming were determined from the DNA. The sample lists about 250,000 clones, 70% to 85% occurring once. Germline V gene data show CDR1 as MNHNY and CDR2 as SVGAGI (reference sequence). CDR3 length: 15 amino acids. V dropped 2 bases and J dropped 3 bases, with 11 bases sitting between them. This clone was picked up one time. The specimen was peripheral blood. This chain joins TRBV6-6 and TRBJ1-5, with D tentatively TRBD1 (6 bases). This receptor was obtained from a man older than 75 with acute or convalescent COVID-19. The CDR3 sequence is CASSYTAGVNQPQHF. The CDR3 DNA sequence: TGTGCCAGCAGTTACACGGCAGGGGTCAATCAGCCCCAGCATTTT.